Listed below are T cell receptor beta chains from one sample, sequenced in a study of identical twins. TCRdb used MiXCR to reprocess the 5' RACE reads, holding one entry per CDR3 protein. The sample comprises hundreds of thousands of distinct CDR3 sequences, 5.5% to 6.5% of which are singletons, and 1.5% to 2% rests with the top ten. Specimen: naive T cells sorted from blood. These receptors were taken from a man aged 18 to 29 in good health. CDR3s leave out the opening cysteine and the closing phenylalanine or tryptophan. Each record gives: J gene, D gene, V gene, CDR3 protein. The D gene is left open where the match is weak.

J: TRBJ2-7
D: TRBD2
V: TRBV27
CDR3: ASIGTSGAYEQY

J: TRBJ1-2
D: NA
V: TRBV21-1
CDR3: ASSNSGDYGYT

J: TRBJ2-2
D: NA
V: TRBV24-1
CDR3: ATSDLHHGAGELF

J: TRBJ2-7
D: NA
V: TRBV4-3
CDR3: ASSQDKFGSYEQY

J: TRBJ2-5
D: TRBD1
V: TRBV10-1
CDR3: ASRGTGVQETQY

J: TRBJ2-5
D: NA
V: TRBV7-7
CDR3: ASSLAETLRGLETQY

J: TRBJ2-3
D: NA
V: TRBV7-9
CDR3: ASSLSLGDTQY

J: TRBJ2-1
D: TRBD1
V: TRBV29-1
CDR3: SVEKDRVNEQF

J: TRBJ1-1
D: NA
V: TRBV6-1
CDR3: ASSEPFMNTEAF

J: TRBJ2-3
D: NA
V: TRBV30
CDR3: AWRRGSTDTQY

J: TRBJ2-1
D: NA
V: TRBV5-1
CDR3: ASSSDPSNYNEQF

J: TRBJ2-1
D: NA
V: TRBV11-3
CDR3: ASSPRSPARNEQF

J: TRBJ2-6
D: NA
V: TRBV29-1
CDR3: SVGPESGANVLT

J: TRBJ2-3
D: TRBD1
V: TRBV11-2
CDR3: ATPDGGQASFSSTDTQY

J: TRBJ2-5
D: TRBD1
V: TRBV4-2
CDR3: ASSQAGTEETQY

J: TRBJ1-1
D: NA
V: TRBV7-8
CDR3: ASSLFPGGTEAF

J: TRBJ1-2
D: TRBD1
V: TRBV29-1
CDR3: SGTTDRVDGYT

J: TRBJ1-6
D: NA
V: TRBV5-1
CDR3: ASSHRESSYNSPLH

J: TRBJ2-2
D: NA
V: TRBV24-1
CDR3: ATRDSGELF

J: TRBJ2-2
D: NA
V: TRBV25-1
CDR3: ASSDLGNTGELF

J: TRBJ2-3
D: TRBD2
V: TRBV7-7
CDR3: ASSSLSGRADTQY

J: TRBJ1-2
D: NA
V: TRBV6-4
CDR3: AGNYVGYT

J: TRBJ2-3
D: TRBD2
V: TRBV29-1
CDR3: SAHAGGGADTQY

J: TRBJ1-6
D: NA
V: TRBV12-3/TRBV12-4
CDR3: ASSLLGDYNSPLH

J: TRBJ2-3
D: NA
V: TRBV20-1
CDR3: SAPTVDDTQY

J: TRBJ2-7
D: NA
V: TRBV20-1
CDR3: SGAGVGSYEQY

J: TRBJ2-1
D: NA
V: TRBV7-2
CDR3: ASAGGERLYEQF

J: TRBJ1-4
D: NA
V: TRBV12-3/TRBV12-4
CDR3: ASSLVQGEKLF

J: TRBJ2-1
D: NA
V: TRBV3-1
CDR3: ASSQSQRVRNEQF

J: TRBJ2-1
D: NA
V: TRBV5-1
CDR3: ASSLDRANNEQF

J: TRBJ2-1
D: TRBD2
V: TRBV20-1
CDR3: SARDLETSSWDNEQF

J: TRBJ2-7
D: NA
V: TRBV2
CDR3: ASDIGEQY

J: TRBJ2-3
D: NA
V: TRBV6-1
CDR3: ASSSPRALQTTDTQY

J: TRBJ2-1
D: NA
V: TRBV28
CDR3: ASSHNYNEQF

J: TRBJ2-3
D: TRBD2
V: TRBV7-6
CDR3: ASSFDWASSGRDTQY

J: TRBJ2-3
D: NA
V: TRBV12-3/TRBV12-4
CDR3: ATQNGLQVADTQY

J: TRBJ2-1
D: NA
V: TRBV7-6
CDR3: ASRQTPSSYNEQF

J: TRBJ2-2
D: NA
V: TRBV12-3/TRBV12-4
CDR3: ASGVGNTGELF

J: TRBJ2-3
D: NA
V: TRBV6-1
CDR3: ASSPIRAGQGSDTQY

J: TRBJ2-3
D: NA
V: TRBV20-1
CDR3: SARGSQTDTQY

J: TRBJ2-3
D: NA
V: TRBV24-1
CDR3: ATSDRQARGCTDTQY

J: TRBJ1-5
D: TRBD1
V: TRBV7-9
CDR3: ASSFVVGQEINQPQH

J: TRBJ2-6
D: NA
V: TRBV20-1
CDR3: SSGGYLSGANVLT

J: TRBJ1-5
D: TRBD1
V: TRBV12-3/TRBV12-4
CDR3: ASSFTNRTGDQPQH

J: TRBJ2-1
D: NA
V: TRBV29-1
CDR3: SVEDRPISFYNEQF

J: TRBJ2-7
D: TRBD2
V: TRBV2
CDR3: ASSGGAGVGYEQY

J: TRBJ2-2
D: TRBD1
V: TRBV5-5
CDR3: ASSRGGQGVGELF

J: TRBJ2-1
D: NA
V: TRBV11-2
CDR3: ASSSLRFYNEQF

J: TRBJ2-7
D: NA
V: TRBV5-5
CDR3: ASSPPGRYEQY

J: TRBJ2-1
D: TRBD1
V: TRBV29-1
CDR3: SVDPPPGQGLEQF

J: TRBJ2-1
D: NA
V: TRBV10-3
CDR3: AISDPVLAYNEQF

J: TRBJ2-3
D: NA
V: TRBV2
CDR3: AGVPRGATDTQY